This is a list of T cell receptor beta chains from one sample in a study of OX40 agonist ivuxolimab in advanced cancers. Clones were sequenced by immunoSEQ multiplex PCR, and TCRdb holds only the in-frame ones, with some missing. The sample comprises tens of thousands of clones, approximately 87% of which are singletons, and roughly 6.7% rests with the top ten. Material: CD4+ or CD8+ T cells sorted from blood, obtained in a trial of the OX40 agonist ivuxolimab. These receptors were taken from an adult with an advanced solid tumor such as melanoma, head and neck, liver or kidney cancer. Each CDR3 is given with its conserved first and last residue. Each record gives: clone size, D gene, J gene, V gene, CDR3 protein, CDR3 DNA. The D gene is left open where the match is weak. A clone size is listed for some rows: how often the clone was seen (once, few, many), or a class if it is expanded.

clone size: once
D gene: TRBD2
J gene: TRBJ2-5
V gene: TRBV6-6
CDR3 protein: CASSYGREETQYF
CDR3 DNA: TGTGCCAGCAGTTACGGGAGGGAAGAGACCCAGTACTTC

clone size: -
D gene: -
J gene: TRBJ1-6
V gene: TRBV6-1
CDR3 protein: CASSDGYNSPLHF
CDR3 DNA: TGTGCCAGCAGTGACGGGTATAATTCACCCCTCCACTTT

clone size: -
D gene: TRBD2
J gene: TRBJ2-4
V gene: TRBV6-6
CDR3 protein: CASSSGLALAKNIQYF
CDR3 DNA: TGTGCCAGCAGTAGTGGACTAGCGCTAGCCAAAAACATTCAGTACTTC

clone size: -
D gene: -
J gene: TRBJ1-2
V gene: TRBV2
CDR3 protein: CASMTENTGLRGYTF
CDR3 DNA: TGTGCCAGCATGACCGAAAACACAGGATTGAGAGGCTACACCTTC

clone size: -
D gene: TRBD1
J gene: TRBJ2-7
V gene: TRBV6-1
CDR3 protein: CASSGQGFIYEQYF
CDR3 DNA: TGTGCCAGCAGCGGACAGGGTTTTATCTACGAGCAGTACTTC

clone size: medium-sized
D gene: -
J gene: TRBJ2-2
V gene: TRBV15
CDR3 protein: CATRGLRNTGELFF
CDR3 DNA: TGTGCCACCAGAGGGCTCCGAAACACCGGGGAGCTGTTTTTT

clone size: -
D gene: -
J gene: TRBJ1-4
V gene: TRBV7-2
CDR3 protein: CASSEPPPVGVKRLFF
CDR3 DNA: TGTGCCAGCAGCGAACCCCCACCGGTCGGGGTGAAAAGACTGTTTTTT

clone size: -
D gene: -
J gene: TRBJ1-1
V gene: TRBV2
CDR3 protein: CASSALGGGGTEAFF
CDR3 DNA: TGTGCCAGCAGTGCACTGGGGGGGGGTGGCACTGAAGCTTTCTTT

clone size: -
D gene: TRBD1
J gene: TRBJ2-7
V gene: TRBV11-2
CDR3 protein: CASSPAFGTGYPVYEQYF
CDR3 DNA: TGTGCCAGCAGTCCAGCTTTTGGGACAGGGTATCCAGTCTACGAGCAGTACTTC

clone size: -
D gene: -
J gene: TRBJ2-5
V gene: TRBV10-3
CDR3 protein: CAITGQPGGETQYF
CDR3 DNA: TGTGCCATCACTGGCCAGCCTGGGGGGGAGACCCAGTACTTC

clone size: once
D gene: -
J gene: TRBJ1-2
V gene: TRBV27
CDR3 protein: CASSTGGSRFGYTF
CDR3 DNA: TGTGCCAGCAGTACCGGAGGGTCAAGGTTTGGCTACACCTTC

clone size: -
D gene: -
J gene: TRBJ2-6
V gene: TRBV5-8
CDR3 protein: CASSLASLRGDSGANVLTF
CDR3 DNA: TGTGCCAGCAGCTTGGCCTCCTTGAGGGGCGACTCTGGGGCCAACGTCCTGACTTTC

clone size: -
D gene: TRBD1
J gene: TRBJ1-1
V gene: TRBV18
CDR3 protein: CASSPGQGITEAFF
CDR3 DNA: TGTGCCAGCTCACCAGGACAGGGGATCACTGAAGCTTTCTTT

clone size: -
D gene: TRBD1
J gene: TRBJ1-6
V gene: TRBV9
CDR3 protein: CASSGGQGTLAPLHF
CDR3 DNA: TGTGCCAGCAGCGGGGGACAGGGGACGCTGGCACCCCTCCACTTT

clone size: -
D gene: TRBD1
J gene: TRBJ2-7
V gene: TRBV5-1
CDR3 protein: CASSFRDREYYEQYF
CDR3 DNA: TGCGCCAGCAGCTTCCGGGACAGGGAATACTACGAGCAGTACTTC

clone size: -
D gene: -
J gene: TRBJ1-2
V gene: TRBV6-1
CDR3 protein: CASTIYRGYGYTF
CDR3 DNA: TGTGCCAGCACCATTTACCGGGGCTATGGCTACACCTTC